These T cell receptor beta chains were read from a single sample in a study of cytomegalovirus exposure and HLA in healthy donors. This table comes from immunoSEQ multiplex PCR, and its TCRdb copy is limited to in-frame clones, with some not included. This sample has tens of thousands of clones, with approximately 73% found just once. The material sequenced was PBMCs. These receptors all come from a man in his forties or fifties in good health and CMV-seronegative. Both conserved end residues are part of each CDR3. D genes are given only for firm matches. The size of a clone is reported for some rows only, either as once, few or many, or as a class for expanded clones.

j_call d_call clone_size v_call cdr3_length cdr3_aa cdr3_nt
TRBJ1-5 TRBD1 few TRBV30 17 CAWRPRKDRYSNQPQHF TGTGCCTGGAGACCGAGAAAGGACAGGTATAGCAATCAGCCCCAGCATTTT
TRBJ2-1 TRBD2 once TRBV7-2 17 CASRERGIAGGGNEQFF TGTGCCAGCAGGGAGAGAGGGATAGCGGGGGGGGGTAATGAGCAGTTCTTC
TRBJ2-1 NA few TRBV7-3 13 CASSYDSTHEQFF TGTGCCAGCAGCTATGACAGTACTCATGAGCAGTTCTTC
TRBJ2-1 NA NA TRBV9 14 CASTGGQSYNEQFF TGTGCCAGCACGGGGGGCCAATCCTACAATGAGCAGTTCTTC
TRBJ2-7 NA NA TRBV5-6 13 CASSLDRNYEQYF TGTGCCAGCAGCTTGGACAGAAACTACGAGCAGTACTTC
TRBJ1-2 NA NA TRBV19 14 CASTVGTQRDGYTF TGTGCCAGTACCGTCGGGACTCAAAGGGATGGCTACACCTTC
TRBJ1-2 TRBD1 once TRBV7-8 15 CASSTRGRANYGYTF TGTGCCAGCAGCACCAGGGGGCGAGCTAACTATGGCTACACCTTC
TRBJ1-2 NA NA TRBV6-5 13 CASSPLGGRGYTF TGTGCCAGCAGTCCCTTGGGGGGGCGCGGCTACACCTTC
TRBJ1-4 NA NA TRBV19 13 CASTGRTNEKLFF TGTGCCAGCACCGGCAGGACTAATGAAAAACTGTTTTTT
TRBJ2-2 NA NA TRBV19 14 CASSIGGGTGELFF TGTGCCAGTAGTATAGGTGGAGGCACCGGGGAGCTGTTTTTT
TRBJ2-7 NA NA TRBV7-8 13 CASSLAGQNEQYF TGTGCCAGCAGCTTAGCGGGGCAGAACGAGCAGTACTTC
TRBJ2-2 TRBD2 NA TRBV11-3 15 CASSPAGGATGELFF TGTGCCAGCAGCCCCGCCGGGGGGGCGACCGGGGAGCTGTTTTTT
TRBJ2-5 NA NA TRBV10-3 14 CAISPAGTQETQYF TGTGCCATCAGTCCGGCGGGGACCCAAGAGACCCAGTACTTC
TRBJ2-6 TRBD1 NA TRBV7-8 19 CASSLSRGQGRAGANVLTF TGTGCCAGCAGCTTATCAAGGGGACAGGGCAGGGCTGGGGCCAACGTCCTGACTTTC
TRBJ2-6 NA NA TRBV5-1 14 CASTQFSGANVLTF TGCGCCAGCACTCAGTTCTCTGGGGCCAACGTCCTGACTTTC
TRBJ1-3 NA few TRBV6-5 16 CASSYSRQSSGNTIYF TGTGCCAGCAGTTACTCGAGACAGAGCTCTGGAAACACCATATATTTT
TRBJ1-2 NA NA TRBV5-5 14 CASSGTRAGYGYTF TGTGCCAGCAGCGGGACTCGGGCCGGCTATGGCTACACCTTC
TRBJ2-1 TRBD2 NA TRBV5-8 19 CASSLTGLAGGSFYNEQFF TGTGCCAGCAGCTTGACCGGACTAGCGGGGGGGTCTTTCTACAATGAGCAGTTCTTC
TRBJ1-5 NA NA TRBV21-1 12 CASSKDPLAQHF TGTGCCAGCAGCAAAGACCCGTTAGCCCAGCATTTT
TRBJ2-3 TRBD1 NA TRBV6-6 15 CASSYVRGLKDTQYF TGTGCCAGCAGTTATGTCAGGGGGCTAAAAGATACGCAGTATTTT
TRBJ2-7 TRBD2 NA TRBV5-1 16 CASSLKGGGSSYEQYF TGCGCCAGCAGCTTGAAGGGCGGGGGGAGCTCCTACGAGCAGTACTTC
TRBJ1-6 TRBD1 few TRBV2 16 CASSEDEGAGNSPLHF TGTGCCAGCAGTGAGGATGAGGGGGCCGGTAATTCACCCCTCCACTTT
TRBJ1-2 NA NA TRBV9 15 CASSRGGDVGNGYTF TGTGCCAGCAGCCGAGGAGGGGATGTAGGCAATGGCTACACCTTC
TRBJ2-5 TRBD1 NA TRBV6-6 15 CASSIDRVLTPTQYF TGTGCCAGCAGTATTGACAGGGTTCTTACCCCGACCCAGTACTTC
TRBJ2-2 NA NA TRBV6-5 11 CASSAGGELFF TGTGCCAGCAGTGCAGGGGGGGAGCTGTTTTTT
TRBJ1-2 NA NA TRBV29-1 13 CSVIAPGTNGYTF TGCAGCGTTATAGCTCCCGGGACTAATGGCTACACCTTC
TRBJ1-1 NA few TRBV30 14 CAWRQQRGSTEAFF TGTGCCTGGAGGCAACAGCGGGGTTCCACTGAAGCTTTCTTT
TRBJ1-1 NA NA TRBV6-4 13 CASSATGGTEAFF TGTGCCAGCAGCGCGACAGGCGGCACTGAAGCTTTCTTT
TRBJ2-1 TRBD2 NA TRBV7-3 15 CASSSGLAGVDEQFF TGTGCCAGCAGCTCAGGACTAGCGGGGGTCGATGAGCAGTTCTTC
TRBJ1-5 TRBD1 few TRBV6-9 15 CASRGDRGRNQPQHF TGTGCCAGCAGGGGGGACAGGGGAAGGAACCAGCCCCAGCATTTT
TRBJ1-1 NA NA TRBV19 14 CASEDSLGNTEAFF TGTGCCAGTGAGGACAGCTTGGGGAACACTGAAGCTTTCTTT
TRBJ1-1 NA NA TRBV2 15 CASREARNRNTEAFF TGTGCCAGCAGAGAGGCTCGCAATAGGAACACTGAAGCTTTCTTT
TRBJ2-7 NA NA TRBV4-1 15 CASSQVEPARREQYF TGCGCCAGCAGCCAAGTGGAGCCCGCCCGCCGGGAGCAGTACTTC